Detailed here is one T cell receptor (beta chain). This table comes from immunoSEQ multiplex PCR, and its TCRdb copy is limited to in-frame clones, with some not included. The repertoire holds about 96,000 clones, with around 89% as singletons. This entry is derived from a study of T cell responses to AZD1222 COVID-19 vaccine. V lost 4 bases, J lost 7 bases, and 11 bases lay in between. Germline V gene sequence: CDR1 GTSNPN, CDR2 SVGIG (reference sequence). CDR3 length: 12 residues. The chain couples TRBV30 to TRBJ2-1; the D is unclear. Here the sequenced sample was peripheral blood, taken on day 0 of AZD1222 vaccination. This TCR was sampled from an adult in good health. CDR3 loop: CAWTPRVNEQFF. The CDR3 region has the DNA TGTGCCTGGACGCCAAGAGTTAATGAGCAGTTCTTC.